These 30 T cell receptor beta chains originate from one sample sequenced in a study of memory CD4+ T cells and cytomegalovirus serostatus. The sort gate was single viable CD3+CD4+CD8-CD45RO+ cells for memory CD4+ T cells. The assay was immunoSEQ multiplex PCR, and TCRdb's table has in-frame clones only and misses some. Of under 85,000 clones listed, around 78% are singletons. The sequencing input was memory CD4+ T cells from blood. The origin of the receptors is an adult in good health and CMV-seropositive.

The V gene is TRBV4-1, the J gene TRBJ2-7; possible D gene TRBD1, 6 bases. The CDR3 runs to 15 residues. Per the germline V gene, CDR1 is MGHRA and CDR2 is YSYEKL. Deletions cut 0 bases from V and 4 bases from J, with 13 bases between. The CDR3 reads CASSQDRGTPYEQYV. The CDR3 DNA is TGCGCCAGCAGCCAAGATAGAGGGACACCTTACGAGCAGTACGTC.

This chain links TRBV28 with TRBJ2-2; 8 positions agree with TRBD2. The CDR3 covers 15 residues. Trimming at V came to 6 bases and at J to 5 bases, leaving 8 bases not matched to a gene. Looked up from germline, CDR1 is MDHEN and CDR2 is SYDVKM. CDR3 loop: CASSPGGGGTGELFF. The CDR3 DNA follows: TGTGCCAGCAGCCCCGGGGGGGGCGGGACCGGGGAGCTGTTTTTT.

The chain employs TRBV5-4 and TRBJ2-1; 8 bases align to TRBD2. The CDR3 contains 15 residues. With V trimmed by 0 bases and J by 6 bases, 5 bases remained unmatched. Germline loops: CDR1 SGHNT, CDR2 YYREEE (reference sequence). CDR3 coding DNA: TGTGCCAGCAGCTTGGCGGGAGGGACCTTCAATGAGCAGTTCTTC. Residues: CASSLAGGTFNEQFF.

In its sample, this clone was seen once. Written as DNA, the CDR3 is TGTGCCAGCAGCGTCCTACCAGGGTCTGGAAACACCATATATTTT. This encodes CASSVLPGSGNTIYF. The chain couples TRBV5-8 to TRBJ1-3; possibly TRBD1 for D (5 bases). Germline values: CDR1 SGHTS, CDR2 YDEGEE. The CDR3 contains 15 residues. Trimming took 4 bases from V and 1 from J, leaving 12 bases between them.

This clone was detected a few times. This chain links TRBV7-2 with TRBJ2-5, with a tentative D call TRBD1 (5 bases). CDR1 is SGHTA and CDR2 is FQGNSA in the germline V gene. CDR3 size: 13 residues. Trimming stripped 1 base from V and 7 bases from J, with 10 bases between. The CDR3 coding sequence is TGTGCCAGCAGCTTAGATCGCCAGGGGACCCAGTACTTC. Protein sequence: CASSLDRQGTQYF.

The rearrangement joins TRBV14 to TRBJ1-2; no definite D call. Germline V gives CDR1 SGHDN, CDR2 FVKESK. The CDR3 has 15 residues. V was shortened by 0 bases and J by 8 bases, with 16 bases between the two germline ends. CDR3 in amino acids: CASSQDAGTTGGYTF. The CDR3 region has the DNA TGTGCCAGCAGCCAAGACGCAGGAACCACGGGCGGCTACACCTTC.

This clone was recorded only once. The chain couples TRBV28 to TRBJ1-3; possibly TRBD1 for D (6 bases). The CDR3 spans 17 residues. Trimming took off 4 bases at V and 0 bases at J, with 16 bases between the two ends. Germline loops: CDR1 MDHEN, CDR2 SYDVKM. The CDR3 bases are TGTGCCAGCAGTTCTAGGGGGTCAACCTTCTCTGGAAACACCATATATTTT. It specifies CASSSRGSTFSGNTIYF.

The CDR3 DNA is TGTGCCAGCAGTGAAGGTATACAAGAGACCCAGTACTTC. It specifies CASSEGIQETQYF. V usage is TRBV2 and J usage is TRBJ2-5; no firm D call. V lost 1 base, J lost 2 bases, and 5 bases lay in between. Germline-derived CDR1 and CDR2 are SNHLY and FYNNEI. CDR3 size: 13 residues.

This clone was found once. The rearrangement uses TRBV11-2 and TRBJ2-1; D is ambiguous. V lost 6 bases, J lost 6 bases, and 9 bases lay in between. The length of the CDR3 is 12 residues. Germline V CDR1 and CDR2: SGHAT, FQNNGV. The DNA for the CDR3 is TGTGCCAGCAGTCCCCTTCGCAATGAGCAGTTCTTC. It specifies CASSPLRNEQFF.

The rearrangement links TRBV7-6 to TRBJ1-1; 7 positions match TRBD1. V shed 0 bases, J shed 5 bases, and the junction held 3 bases outside the gene matches. Germline assignment: CDR1 SGHVS and CDR2 FNYEAQ. The CDR3 contains 14 residues. The CDR3 is CASSLAGGVTEAFF. The CDR3 bases are TGTGCCAGCAGCTTAGCAGGGGGCGTAACTGAAGCTTTCTTT.

The chain joins TRBV29-1 to TRBJ2-6; D remains ambiguous. Germline values: CDR1 SQVTM, CDR2 ANQGSEA. The CDR3 spans 13 residues. Trimming shortened V by 4 bases and J by 1 base, and 5 bases separated the two germline ends. In DNA, the CDR3 is TGCAGCGTTGCACGATCTGGGGCCAACGTCCTGACTTTC. Translating gives CSVARSGANVLTF.

The genes are TRBV7-2 and TRBJ1-1, with unresolved D. Germline V gives CDR1 SGHTA, CDR2 FQGNSA. The CDR3 sequence is 13 residues long. V was pared by 4 bases and J by 5 bases, with 11 bases between. This chain's CDR3 is CASSSSARTEAFF. The CDR3 nucleotides read TGTGCCAGCAGCTCCTCTGCCAGGACTGAAGCTTTCTTT.

J is TRBJ2-5 and V is TRBV7-6; 9 nucleotides line up with TRBD2. The CDR3 is 15 amino acids. Germline-derived CDR1 and CDR2 are SGHVS and FNYEAQ. J lost 5 bases, V lost 0 bases, and 4 bases had no gene match. CDR3 region: CASSLATSGDETQYF. In DNA, the CDR3 is TGTGCCAGCAGCTTAGCGACTAGCGGTGACGAGACCCAGTACTTC.

This rearrangement joins TRBV2 to TRBJ1-2; tentative D call: TRBD1 (5 bases). Trimming stripped 4 bases from V and 4 bases from J, with 16 bases between. CDR3 length: 15 residues. The germline V gene has CDR1 SNHLY and CDR2 FYNNEI. The CDR3 DNA follows: TGTGCCAGCAGTGTAAGCTTCAGGGTTAGCTATGGCTACACCTTC. Translating it yields CASSVSFRVSYGYTF.

The rearrangement links TRBV12-2 to TRBJ2-2; the DNA was not compared with TRBD2, the D call given in the table. TRBV12-2 is annotated as a pseudogene. This CDR3 is 16 amino acids long. CDR3 nucleotide sequence: TGTGCAAGTCGCTTAGCTTCTAGCGGGGGGGCCGGGGAGCTGTTTTTT. Its protein product is CASRLASSGGAGELFF.

This clone was seen only a few times. The chain combines TRBV27 with TRBJ1-2, with a possible D match to TRBD1 (5 bases). V was clipped by 6 bases and J by 4 bases, with 15 bases between them. The CDR3 is made up of 14 amino acids. CDR1 and CDR2 from the germline V gene are MNHEY and SMNVEV (reference sequence). The CDR3 bases are TGTGCCAGCAGGATTGACAGCCTTGGCTATGGCTACACCTTC. As protein: CASRIDSLGYGYTF.

There are a few counts of this clone. This chain joins TRBV11-3 and TRBJ2-5; D remains unclear. This CDR3 contains 13 residues. Germline loops: CDR1 SGHNT, CDR2 YENEEA. With 1 base removed from V and 1 base from J, the gap between germline ends came to 4 bases. CDR3 coding DNA: TGTGCCAGCAGCTTAGGCATCCAAGAGACCCAGTACTTC. The encoded protein is CASSLGIQETQYF. The whole variable domain, filled in from reference TRBV11-3 and TRBJ2-5, reads EAGVVQSPRYKIIEKKQPVAFWCNPISGHNTLYWYLQNLGQGPELLIRYENEEAVDDSQLPKDRFSAERLKGVDSTLKIQPAELGDSAVYLCASSLGIQETQYFGPGTRLLVL.

V gene TRBV14 combines with J gene TRBJ2-7; no firm D call. The CDR3 totals 13 residues. CDR1 is SGHDN and CDR2 is FVKESK in the germline V gene. V dropped 0 bases and J dropped 2 bases, with 5 bases sitting between them. This chain's CDR3 is CASSQDRPYEQYF. The CDR3 region has the DNA TGTGCCAGCAGCCAAGACAGGCCCTACGAGCAGTACTTC.

The gene calls are TRBV5-1 and TRBJ2-6; D is perhaps TRBD1 (6 bases). Germline V gene lookup returns CDR1 SGHRS and CDR2 YFSETQ. Trimming stripped 1 base from V and 0 bases from J, with 11 bases between. The CDR3 is 17 amino acids. This chain's CDR3 is CASSLSTGPSGANVLTF. DNA for the CDR3: TGCGCCAGCAGCTTGTCGACAGGCCCCTCTGGGGCCAACGTCCTGACTTTC.

J is TRBJ1-1 and V is TRBV9; D is undetermined. V dropped 5 bases and J dropped 1 base, with 15 bases sitting between them. Germline-derived CDR1 and CDR2 are SGDLS and YYNGEE. The CDR3 covers 15 residues. In DNA, the CDR3 is TGTGCCAGCAGACCAGCACTGGGCAAGAACACTGAAGCTTTCTTT. This gives the protein CASRPALGKNTEAFF.

The chain carries TRBV7-9 and TRBJ1-1; possible D gene TRBD1, 6 bases. Per the germline V gene, CDR1 is SEHNR and CDR2 is FQNEAQ (reference sequence). V lost 2 bases to trimming and J lost 5 bases, with 15 bases between them. There are 15 residues in the CDR3. This CDR3 reads CASSLMGGPITEAFF. The CDR3 coding sequence is TGTGCCAGCAGCTTAATGGGGGGCCCAATAACTGAAGCTTTCTTT.

V gene TRBV6-5 combines with J gene TRBJ1-1, with D perhaps matching TRBD1 (5 bases). This CDR3 is built from 14 residues. Trimming removed 2 bases from V and 2 bases from J, with 9 bases in between. Germline V lookup: CDR1 MNHEY, CDR2 SVGAGI. This CDR3 reads CASSYLRVNTEAFF. CDR3 bases: TGTGCCAGCAGTTACCTCAGGGTTAACACTGAAGCTTTCTTT.

This chain connects TRBV4-1 to TRBJ1-5, with a possible D match to TRBD1 (6 bases). The CDR3 has 14 residues. The germline V gene has CDR1 MGHRA and CDR2 YSYEKL. Trimming removed 1 base from V and 7 bases from J, with 11 bases in between. Written as DNA, the CDR3 is TGCGCCAGCAGCCAAGTGAGGGGGTCCCAGCCCCAGCATTTT. This codes for CASSQVRGSQPQHF.

The J gene is TRBJ1-2, the V gene TRBV30; no reliable D call. This CDR3 contains 13 residues. The germline gives CDR1 GTSNPN, CDR2 SVGIG (reference sequence). V lost 7 bases, J lost 4 bases, and 16 bases lay in between. The CDR3 DNA sequence: TGTGCCTCCCCTGACTCAGGTGGCTATGGCTACACCTTC. It codes for CASPDSGGYGYTF.

The V gene is TRBV9, the J gene TRBJ2-3; maybe TRBD1 (6 bases). Between the trimmed V and J ends, which lost 4 bases and 0 bases, there was a span of 18 bases. Germline lookup yields CDR1 SGDLS and CDR2 YYNGEE. There are 17 residues in the CDR3. The CDR3 loop is CASSSTSPGQSTDTQYF. For the CDR3, the DNA is TGTGCCAGCAGCTCCACGAGCCCGGGACAAAGCACAGATACGCAGTATTTT.

A single count supports this clone. The chain combines TRBV19 with TRBJ2-2, with D maybe TRBD1 (5 bases). CDR3 length: 13 amino acids. Germline CDR1 is LNHDA and CDR2 is SQIVND (reference sequence). Trimming took 6 bases from V and 6 from J, leaving 11 bases between them. CDR3 sequence: CASRAGMAGELFF. The CDR3 nucleotides are TGTGCCAGTAGGGCAGGGATGGCCGGGGAGCTGTTTTTT.

This sequence joins TRBV19 and TRBJ2-7; D is undetermined. The CDR3 is 15 amino acids. Trimming took 6 bases from V and 3 from J, leaving 18 bases between them. From germline, CDR1 is LNHDA and CDR2 SQIVND (reference sequence). This chain's CDR3 is CASSKTSRQHYEQYF. The CDR3 nucleotides read TGTGCCAGTAGCAAAACTTCGCGGCAGCACTACGAGCAGTACTTC.

This chain joins TRBV2 and TRBJ1-3, with D tentatively TRBD1 (5 bases). Trimming cost V 7 bases and J 4 bases, with 14 bases left between them. CDR1 is SNHLY and CDR2 is FYNNEI in the germline V gene. The CDR3 sequence is 14 residues long. The CDR3 DNA reads TGTGCCAGCAAGGGGAGCCCCGGGGGAAACACCATATATTTT. This translates into CASKGSPGGNTIYF.

V is TRBV2 and J is TRBJ1-3; D uncertain. Trimming removed 6 bases at V and 2 bases at J, with 17 bases between. The CDR3 sequence is 16 residues long. Germline CDR1 and CDR2: SNHLY and FYNNEI. CDR3 region: CASSESGVWAGNTIYF. Here the CDR3 DNA reads TGTGCCAGCAGCGAATCTGGGGTCTGGGCTGGAAACACCATATATTTT. The full variable domain, in which reference TRBV2 and TRBJ1-3 provide the parts outside the CDR3, is EPEVTQTPSHQVTQMGQEVILRCVPISNHLYFYWYRQILGQKVEFLVSFYNNEISEKSEIFDDQFSVERPDGSNFTLKIRSTKLEDSAMYFCASSESGVWAGNTIYFGEGSWLTVV.

The V and J genes are TRBV14 and TRBJ2-7; 7 nucleotides line up with TRBD1. Germline V lookup: CDR1 SGHDN, CDR2 FVKESK. The trim removed 6 bases at V and 1 base at J, leaving 6 bases unmatched. This CDR3 is 14 amino acids long. This CDR3 reads CASRPRQGSYEQYF. CDR3 DNA sequence: TGTGCCAGCAGACCTCGACAGGGTTCCTACGAGCAGTACTTC.